This entry lists 11 T cell receptor beta chains sequenced from one sample in a study of blood T cell repertoires in COVID-19. Data came from immunoSEQ multiplex PCR; TCRdb stores just in-frame clones and leaves some out. Here the sample spans roughly 250,000 clones, approximately 87% being singletons. Sequences were obtained from peripheral blood. These receptors were obtained from a human donor in a cohort sampled during active COVID-19.

The chain carries TRBV7-9 and TRBJ1-2, with 7 bases matching TRBD1. There are 14 residues in the CDR3. The junction had 2 bases not matched to a gene; V was cut back by 2 bases and J by 2 bases. Germline assignment: CDR1 SEHNR and CDR2 FQNEAQ (reference sequence). The CDR3 sequence: CASSLPGQNYGYTF. CDR3 sequence (DNA): TGTGCCAGCAGCTTACCGGGACAGAACTATGGCTACACCTTC.

V gene TRBV5-1 combines with J gene TRBJ2-7; 13 bases fit TRBD2. The germline V gene has CDR1 SGHRS and CDR2 YFSETQ. The V and J ends lost 4 bases and 7 bases, in that order; junction bases with no gene match: 14. The CDR3 is made up of 17 amino acids. CDR3 in DNA: TGCGCCAGCAGCGCAGGACTAGCGGGAGAATATCTGGGGGAGCAGTACTTC. It codes for CASSAGLAGEYLGEQYF.

The chain links TRBV5-1 to TRBJ1-1, with 10 bases fitting TRBD1. Germline V gene data show CDR1 as SGHRS and CDR2 as YFSETQ. The CDR3 extends over 16 amino acids. Trimming at V came to 4 bases and at J to 7 bases, leaving 13 bases not matched to a gene. CDR3 nucleotide sequence: TGCGCCAGCAGCCCGATCGTAGGACAGGGGGATCTTGAAGCTTTCTTT. Amino acid sequence: CASSPIVGQGDLEAFF.

This sequence joins TRBV6-1 and TRBJ1-2; TRBD1 aligns across 7 bases. J gave up 4 bases and V 2 bases, and 4 bases lay outside the gene matches. CDR3 length: 14 amino acids. Germline V CDR1 and CDR2: MNHNS, SASEGT. This chain's CDR3 is CASSETGQSYGYTF. The CDR3 DNA reads TGTGCCAGCAGTGAAACGGGACAGAGCTATGGCTACACCTTC.

V usage is TRBV6-2 or TRBV6-3 and J usage is TRBJ2-7; D is ambiguous. The germline V gene has CDR1 MNHEY and CDR2 SVGEGT. There are 12 residues in the CDR3. Trimming took 5 bases from V and 4 from J, leaving 9 bases between them. In DNA, the CDR3 is TGTGCCAGCAGTCAAAATCGGTACGAGCAGTACTTC. The encoded protein is CASSQNRYEQYF.

In DNA form, the CDR3 reads TGTGCCAGCAGTTACGGACAGGGGATAGGCTATGGCTACACCTTC. Protein: CASSYGQGIGYGYTF. The chain is built from TRBV6-5 and TRBJ1-2; 9 bases align to TRBD1. The junction had 5 bases not matched to a gene; V was cut back by 2 bases and J by 4 bases. Per germline, CDR1 MNHEY and CDR2 SVGAGI. This CDR3 has 15 residues.

In this sample, this clone turned up a few times. This specimen includes other DNA sequences encoding the same CDR3. The genes are TRBV5-1 and TRBJ1-5; 8 bases match TRBD1. The J segment lost 2 bases and the V segment lost 4 bases, leaving 2 bases of the junction unmatched. The CDR3 length is 14 residues. The germline V gene has CDR1 SGHRS and CDR2 YFSETQ. For the CDR3, the DNA is TGCGCCAGCAGCCCGGGACAGGGCAATCAGCCCCAGCATTTT. Encoded protein: CASSPGQGNQPQHF.

The chain recombines TRBV10-1 with TRBJ1-1; the D gene is possibly TRBD1 (6 bases). The V and J ends lost 5 bases and 6 bases respectively, with 22 bases between them. The length of the CDR3 is 16 residues. The germline gives CDR1 WNHNN, CDR2 SYGVQD (reference sequence). The chain's CDR3 is CASSPETGILASEAFF. In DNA, the CDR3 is TGCGCCAGCAGTCCCGAAACAGGGATCCTTGCTTCTGAAGCTTTCTTT.

This rearrangement joins TRBV3-1 (or the pseudogene TRBV3-2) to TRBJ2-1; 9 nucleotides align to TRBD1. This CDR3 is 14 amino acids long. From germline, CDR1 is LGHDT and CDR2 YNNKEL (reference sequence). CDR3 nucleotide sequence: TGTGCTGCCAGTAACCGGGACAGGGTTGATGAGCAGTTCTTC. Translating gives CAASNRDRVDEQFF.

The CDR3 DNA is TGTGCCAGCTCACCAATTCTCCGGGACAACAAAAACATTCAGTACTTC. Translated, it gives CASSPILRDNKNIQYF. The chain is built from TRBV18 and TRBJ2-4; TRBD1 might be the D (6 bases). CDR1 is KGHSH, CDR2 LQKENI, per germline. The ends were cut back, 2 bases at V and 3 bases at J, with 14 bases in the middle. The CDR3 extends over 16 amino acids.

The chain joins TRBV11-3 to TRBJ1-3; D is unresolved. V lost 5 bases to trimming and J lost 0 bases, with 23 bases between them. The CDR3 is made up of 19 amino acids. Germline CDR1 SGHNT, CDR2 YENEEA. In DNA, the CDR3 is TGTGCCAGCAGCCTCCGAGCAGGCCCGATACCAAGCTCTGGAAACACCATATATTTT. This gives the protein CASSLRAGPIPSSGNTIYF.